This TCR beta chain was documented in a study of cytomegalovirus exposure and HLA in healthy donors. The study's findings and limits: Most TCR beta V segments were productive about 90% or about 30% of the time in an earlier analysis. Most observed TCR sequences were rare, whereas some public TCRs were detected in many donors. Upon later analysis, TCR association rates were observed to vary by HLA locus, being highest for DRB1 and lowest for HLA-C. A classifier reportedly called cytomegalovirus status with high sensitivity and specificity.

Note on this clone: Antigen unknown.

This CDR3 region has 12 residues. Germline V lookup: CDR1 MNHEY, CDR2 SVGAGI. Trimming removed 4 bases from V and 14 bases from J, with 15 bases in between. The PCR employed 60 Vbeta primers together with 13 Jbeta primers. Clones were read by immunoSEQ multiplex PCR, and TCRdb kept only the in-frame ones, dropping some. The sample records approximately 200,000 clones, around 78% being singletons. The material sequenced was PBMCs. The V and J genes are TRBV6-5 and TRBJ2-4; D unclear. The clonotype was recovered from a man between 25 and 39 years old in good health and CMV-seronegative. Written as DNA, the CDR3 is TGTGCCAGCAGTTCCGACATCGGTACCGAGTACTTC. This sequence encodes CASSSDIGTEYF.